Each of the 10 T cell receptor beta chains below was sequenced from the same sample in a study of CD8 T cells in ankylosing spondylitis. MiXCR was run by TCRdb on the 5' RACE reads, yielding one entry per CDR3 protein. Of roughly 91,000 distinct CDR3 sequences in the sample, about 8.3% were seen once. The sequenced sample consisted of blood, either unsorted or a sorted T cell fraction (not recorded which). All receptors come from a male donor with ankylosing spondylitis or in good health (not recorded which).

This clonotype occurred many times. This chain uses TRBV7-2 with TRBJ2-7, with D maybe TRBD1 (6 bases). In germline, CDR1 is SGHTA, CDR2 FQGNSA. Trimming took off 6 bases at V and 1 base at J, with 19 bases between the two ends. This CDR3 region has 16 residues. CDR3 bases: TGTGCCAGCAGGCTTACTTTCTGGACAGAGTCCTACGAGCAGTACTTC. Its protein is CASRLTFWTESYEQYF.

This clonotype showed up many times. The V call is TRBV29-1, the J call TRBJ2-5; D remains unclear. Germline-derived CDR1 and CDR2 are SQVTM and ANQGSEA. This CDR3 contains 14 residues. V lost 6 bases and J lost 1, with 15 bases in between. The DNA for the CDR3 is TGCAGCGTCGCCGCTCGGGTTAGCCAAGAGACCCAGTACTTC. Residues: CSVAARVSQETQYF.

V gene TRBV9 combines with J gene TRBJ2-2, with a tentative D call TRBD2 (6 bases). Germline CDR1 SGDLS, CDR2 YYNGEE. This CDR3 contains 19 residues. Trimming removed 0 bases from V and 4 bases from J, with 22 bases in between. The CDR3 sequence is CASSVGFSGGGGITGELFF. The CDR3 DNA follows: TGTGCCAGCAGCGTAGGCTTTAGCGGAGGTGGCGGGATCACCGGGGAGCTGTTTTTT. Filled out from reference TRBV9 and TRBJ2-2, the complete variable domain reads DSGVTQTPKHLITATGQRVTLRCSPRSGDLSVYWYQQSLDQGLQFLIQYYNGEERAKGNILERFSAQQFPDLHSELNLSSLELGDSALYFCASSVGFSGGGGITGELFFGEGSRLTVL.

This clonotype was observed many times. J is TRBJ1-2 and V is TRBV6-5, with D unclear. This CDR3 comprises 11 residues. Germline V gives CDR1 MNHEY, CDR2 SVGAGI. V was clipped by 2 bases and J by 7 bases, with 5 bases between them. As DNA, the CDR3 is TGTGCCAGCAGTTACGGTGGTGGCTACACCTTC. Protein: CASSYGGGYTF.

Here the CDR3 reads CASSVASGSYEQYF. The CDR3 DNA follows: TGTGCCAGCAGCGTAGCCAGCGGTTCGTACGAGCAGTACTTC. The rearrangement uses TRBV9 and TRBJ2-7; D might be TRBD2 (5 bases). Trimming removed 0 bases at V and 4 bases at J, with 11 bases between. Germline CDR1 SGDLS, CDR2 YYNGEE. The CDR3 sequence is 14 residues long.

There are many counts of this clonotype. CDR3 sequence: CASSRRQNEKLFF. The CDR3 DNA follows: TGTGCCAGCAGCCGGAGACAGAATGAAAAACTGTTTTTT. The chain uses TRBV12-3 or TRBV12-4 and TRBJ1-4; D is perhaps TRBD1 (5 bases). V dropped 6 bases and J dropped 5 bases, with 10 bases sitting between them. CDR3 length: 13 residues.

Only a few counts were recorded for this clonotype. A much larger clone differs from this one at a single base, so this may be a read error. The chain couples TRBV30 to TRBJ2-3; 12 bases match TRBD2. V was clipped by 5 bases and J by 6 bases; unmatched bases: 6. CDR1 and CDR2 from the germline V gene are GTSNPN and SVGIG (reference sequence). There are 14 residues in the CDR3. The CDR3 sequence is CAWSPSGRDDTQYF. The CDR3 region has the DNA TGTGCCTGGTCTCCTAGCGGGAGGGACGATACGCAGTATTTT.

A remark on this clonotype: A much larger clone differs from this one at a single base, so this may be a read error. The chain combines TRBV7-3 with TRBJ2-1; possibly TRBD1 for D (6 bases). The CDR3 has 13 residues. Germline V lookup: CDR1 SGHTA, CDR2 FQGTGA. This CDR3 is CVSRSRGVNEQFF. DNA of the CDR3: TGTGTCAGCAGATCCAGGGGCGTCAATGAGCAGTTCTTC. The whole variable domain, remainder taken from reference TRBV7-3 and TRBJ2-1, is GAGVSQTPSNKVTEKGKYVELRCDPISGHTALYWYRQSLGQGPEFLIYFQGTGAADDSGLPNDRFFAVRPEGSVSTLKIQRTERGDSAVYLCVSRSRGVNEQFFGPGTRLTVL.

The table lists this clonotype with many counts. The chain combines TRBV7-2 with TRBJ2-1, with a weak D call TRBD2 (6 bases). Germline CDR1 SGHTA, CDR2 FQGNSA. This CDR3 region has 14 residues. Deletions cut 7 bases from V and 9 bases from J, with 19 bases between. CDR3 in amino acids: CASTLEAGRGEQFF. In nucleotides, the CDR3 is TGTGCCAGCACCCTAGAGGCGGGGCGCGGTGAGCAGTTCTTC.

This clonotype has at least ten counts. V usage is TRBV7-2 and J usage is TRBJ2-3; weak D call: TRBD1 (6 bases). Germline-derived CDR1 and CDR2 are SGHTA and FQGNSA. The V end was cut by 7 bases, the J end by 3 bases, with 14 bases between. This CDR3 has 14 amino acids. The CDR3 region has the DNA TGTGCCAGCAAGGTGGGGGCCCCGACAGATACGCAGTATTTT. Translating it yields CASKVGAPTDTQYF.